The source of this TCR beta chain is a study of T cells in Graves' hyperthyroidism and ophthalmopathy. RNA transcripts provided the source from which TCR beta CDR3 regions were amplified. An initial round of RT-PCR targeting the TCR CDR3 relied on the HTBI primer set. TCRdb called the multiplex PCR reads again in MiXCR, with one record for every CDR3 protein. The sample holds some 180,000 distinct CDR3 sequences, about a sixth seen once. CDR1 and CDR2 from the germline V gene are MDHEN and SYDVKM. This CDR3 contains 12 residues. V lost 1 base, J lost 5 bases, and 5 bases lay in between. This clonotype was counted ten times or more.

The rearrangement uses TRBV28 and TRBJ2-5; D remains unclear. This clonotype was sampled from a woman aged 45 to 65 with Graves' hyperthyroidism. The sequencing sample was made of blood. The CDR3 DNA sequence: TGTGCCAGCAGTTTATTCCTGGAGACCCAGTACTTC. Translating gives CASSLFLETQYF.